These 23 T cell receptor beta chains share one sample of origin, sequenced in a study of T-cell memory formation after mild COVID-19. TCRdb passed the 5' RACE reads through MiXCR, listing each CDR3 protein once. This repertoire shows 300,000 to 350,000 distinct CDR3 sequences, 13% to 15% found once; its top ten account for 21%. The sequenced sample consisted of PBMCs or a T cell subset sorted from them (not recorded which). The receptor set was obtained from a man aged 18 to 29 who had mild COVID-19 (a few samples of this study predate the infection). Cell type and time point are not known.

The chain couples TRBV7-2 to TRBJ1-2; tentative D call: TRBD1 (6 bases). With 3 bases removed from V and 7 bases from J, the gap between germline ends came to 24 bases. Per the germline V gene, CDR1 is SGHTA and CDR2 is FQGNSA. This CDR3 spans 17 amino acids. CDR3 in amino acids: CASSLTSPPGAQSGYTF. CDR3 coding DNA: TGTGCCAGCAGCTTGACTAGCCCCCCGGGGGCGCAAAGTGGCTACACCTTC. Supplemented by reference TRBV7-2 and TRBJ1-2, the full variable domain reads GAGVSQSPSNKVTEKGKDVELRCDPISGHTALYWYRQSLGQGLEFLIYFQGNSAPDKSGLPSDRFSAERTGGSVSTLTIQRTQQEDSAVYLCASSLTSPPGAQSGYTFGSGTRLTVV.

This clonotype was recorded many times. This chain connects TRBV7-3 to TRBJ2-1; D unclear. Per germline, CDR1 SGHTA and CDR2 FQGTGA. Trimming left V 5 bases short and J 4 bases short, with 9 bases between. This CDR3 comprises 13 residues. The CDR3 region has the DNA TGTGCCAGCAGCCCCCCCCCTTACAATGAGCAGTTCTTC. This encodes CASSPPPYNEQFF.

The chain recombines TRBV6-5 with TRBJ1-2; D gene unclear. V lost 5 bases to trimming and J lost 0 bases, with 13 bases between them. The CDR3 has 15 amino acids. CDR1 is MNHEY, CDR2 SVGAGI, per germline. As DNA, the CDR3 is TGTGCCAGCAGTCCCTGGGAGGGAGCTAACTATGGCTACACCTTC. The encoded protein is CASSPWEGANYGYTF.

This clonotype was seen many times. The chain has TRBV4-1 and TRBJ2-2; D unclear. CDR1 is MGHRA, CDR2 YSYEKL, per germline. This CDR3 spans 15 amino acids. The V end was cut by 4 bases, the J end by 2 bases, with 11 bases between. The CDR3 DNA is TGCGCCAGCAGCCGTGAAGGGCTCAACACCGGGGAGCTGTTTTTT. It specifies CASSREGLNTGELFF.

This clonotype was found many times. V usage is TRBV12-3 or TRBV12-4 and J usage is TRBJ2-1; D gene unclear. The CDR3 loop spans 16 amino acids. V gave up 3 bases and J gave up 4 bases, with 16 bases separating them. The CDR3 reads CASSLSLHSAYNEQFF. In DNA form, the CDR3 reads TGTGCCAGCAGTTTGTCCCTCCACTCGGCTTACAATGAGCAGTTCTTC.

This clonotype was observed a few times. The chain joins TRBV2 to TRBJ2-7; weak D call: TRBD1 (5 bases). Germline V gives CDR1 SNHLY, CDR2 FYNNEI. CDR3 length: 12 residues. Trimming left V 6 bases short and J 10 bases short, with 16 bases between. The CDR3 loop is CASSLTDSLQYV. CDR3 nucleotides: TGTGCCAGCAGCCTCACCGACAGCCTCCAGTACGTC.

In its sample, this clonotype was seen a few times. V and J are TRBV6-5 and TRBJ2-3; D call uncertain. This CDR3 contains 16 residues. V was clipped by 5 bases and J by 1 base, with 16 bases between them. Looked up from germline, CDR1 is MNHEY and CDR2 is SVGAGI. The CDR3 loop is CASSGQGLPRTDTQYF. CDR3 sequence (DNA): TGTGCCAGCAGTGGGCAAGGGCTACCTCGCACAGATACGCAGTATTTT.

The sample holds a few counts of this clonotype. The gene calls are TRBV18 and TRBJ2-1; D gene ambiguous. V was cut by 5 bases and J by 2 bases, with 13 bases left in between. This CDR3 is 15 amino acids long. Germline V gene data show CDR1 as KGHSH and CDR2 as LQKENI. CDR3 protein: CASSIRTDAYNEQFF. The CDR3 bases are TGTGCCAGCTCAATCCGGACGGACGCCTACAATGAGCAGTTCTTC.

CDR3 DNA: TGCAGTGCTAGCGGGACAAAAAGCACGGGTAATTACGAGCAGTACTTC. It codes for CSASGTKSTGNYEQYF. The V and J genes are TRBV20-1 and TRBJ2-7; tentative D call: TRBD1 (6 bases). CDR3 length: 16 amino acids. V was pared by 3 bases and J by 4 bases, with 22 bases between. CDR1 is DFQATT, CDR2 SNEGSKA, per germline (reference sequence).

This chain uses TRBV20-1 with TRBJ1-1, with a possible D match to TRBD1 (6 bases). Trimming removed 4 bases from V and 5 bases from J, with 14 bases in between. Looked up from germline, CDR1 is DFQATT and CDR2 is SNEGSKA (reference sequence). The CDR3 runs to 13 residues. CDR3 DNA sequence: TGCAGTGCTAATGCAGGGGTGTGGACTGAAGCTTTCTTT. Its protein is CSANAGVWTEAFF.

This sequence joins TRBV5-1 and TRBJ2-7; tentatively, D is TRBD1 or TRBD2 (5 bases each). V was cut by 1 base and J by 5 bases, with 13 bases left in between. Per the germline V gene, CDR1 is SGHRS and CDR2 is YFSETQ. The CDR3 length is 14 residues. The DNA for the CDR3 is TGCGCCAGCAGCTTGCACGGGACCGGGGACGAGCAGTACTTC. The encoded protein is CASSLHGTGDEQYF.

As DNA, the CDR3 is TGTGCCAGCAGTTCCCCCCGGGACAGGCACGTCCTGACTTTC. It yields the protein CASSSPRDRHVLTF. The chain combines TRBV6-5 with TRBJ2-6, with 8 bases matching TRBD1. CDR3 length equals 14 residues. Trimming removed 4 bases from V and 11 bases from J; junction bases left unmatched: 7. CDR1 is MNHEY and CDR2 is SVGAGI in the germline V gene.

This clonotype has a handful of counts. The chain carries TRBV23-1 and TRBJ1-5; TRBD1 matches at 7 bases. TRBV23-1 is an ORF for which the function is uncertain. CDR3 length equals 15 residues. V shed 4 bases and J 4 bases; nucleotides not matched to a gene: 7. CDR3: CASSRPGQVNQPQHF. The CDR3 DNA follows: TGCGCCAGCAGTCGGCCTGGACAGGTTAATCAGCCCCAGCATTTT.

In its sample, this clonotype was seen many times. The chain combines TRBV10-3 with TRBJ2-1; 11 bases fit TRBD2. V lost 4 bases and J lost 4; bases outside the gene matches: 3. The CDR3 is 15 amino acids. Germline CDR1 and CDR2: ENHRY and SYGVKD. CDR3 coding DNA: TGTGCCATCAGTGGACTAGCGGGGATTTACAATGAGCAGTTCTTC. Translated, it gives CAISGLAGIYNEQFF.

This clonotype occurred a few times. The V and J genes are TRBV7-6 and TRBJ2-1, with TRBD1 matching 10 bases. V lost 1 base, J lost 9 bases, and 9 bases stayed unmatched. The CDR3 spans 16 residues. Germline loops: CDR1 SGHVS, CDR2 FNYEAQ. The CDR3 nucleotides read TGTGCCAGCAGCTTAGGTTCGGGACAGGGGATGGGTGAGCAGTTCTTC. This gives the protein CASSLGSGQGMGEQFF.

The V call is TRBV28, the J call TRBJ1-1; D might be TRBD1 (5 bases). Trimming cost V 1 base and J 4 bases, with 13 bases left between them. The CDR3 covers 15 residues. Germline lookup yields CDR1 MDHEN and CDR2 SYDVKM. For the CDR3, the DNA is TGTGCCAGCAGTTTATATCGGGGGTTAGGCACTGAAGCTTTCTTT. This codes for CASSLYRGLGTEAFF.

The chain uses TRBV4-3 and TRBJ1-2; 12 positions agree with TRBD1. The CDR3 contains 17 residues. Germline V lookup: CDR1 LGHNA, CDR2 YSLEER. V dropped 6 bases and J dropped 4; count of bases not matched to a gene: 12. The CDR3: CASSPGTGGAGVYGYTF. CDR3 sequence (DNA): TGCGCCAGCAGTCCCGGGACAGGGGGCGCCGGGGTCTATGGCTACACCTTC.

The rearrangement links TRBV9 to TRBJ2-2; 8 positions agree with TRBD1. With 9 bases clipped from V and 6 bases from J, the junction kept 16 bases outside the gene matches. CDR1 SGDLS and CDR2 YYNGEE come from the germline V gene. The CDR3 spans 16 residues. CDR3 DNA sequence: TGTGCCACCAGTGGACAGGGAGGTATAGCGGCCGGGGAGCTGTTTTTT. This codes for CATSGQGGIAAGELFF.

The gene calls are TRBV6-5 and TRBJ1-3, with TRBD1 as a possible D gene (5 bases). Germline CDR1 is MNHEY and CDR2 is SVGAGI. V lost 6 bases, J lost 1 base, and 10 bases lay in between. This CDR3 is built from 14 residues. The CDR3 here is CASRSPGSGNTIYF. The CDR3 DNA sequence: TGTGCCAGCAGGAGCCCAGGGTCTGGAAACACCATATATTTT.

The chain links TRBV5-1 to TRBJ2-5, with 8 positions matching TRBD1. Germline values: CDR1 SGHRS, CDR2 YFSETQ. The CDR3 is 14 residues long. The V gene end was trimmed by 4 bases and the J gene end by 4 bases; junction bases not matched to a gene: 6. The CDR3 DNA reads TGCGCCAGCAGCGTGGGACAGGTCGGAGAGACCCAGTACTTC. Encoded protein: CASSVGQVGETQYF.

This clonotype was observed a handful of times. CDR3 bases: TGTGCGGACAGAGAGAACACCGGGGAGCTGTTTTTT. Translated: CADRENTGELFF. The chain carries TRBV12-5 and TRBJ2-2; D possibly corresponds to TRBD1 (6 bases). This CDR3 spans 12 amino acids. The V gene's germline CDR1 is LGHNT and CDR2 FRNRAP.

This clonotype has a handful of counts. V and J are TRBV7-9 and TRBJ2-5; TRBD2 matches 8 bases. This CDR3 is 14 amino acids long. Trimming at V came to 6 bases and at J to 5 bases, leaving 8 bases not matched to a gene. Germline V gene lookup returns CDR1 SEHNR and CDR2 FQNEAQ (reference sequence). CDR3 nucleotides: TGTGCCAGCAGGTCTGGCGGGGGGCGTGAGACCCAGTACTTC. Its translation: CASRSGGGRETQYF.

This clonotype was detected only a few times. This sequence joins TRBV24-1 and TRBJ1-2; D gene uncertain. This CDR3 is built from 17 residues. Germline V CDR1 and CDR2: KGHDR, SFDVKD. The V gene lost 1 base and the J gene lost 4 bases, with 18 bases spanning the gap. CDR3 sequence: CATSDFAPGGHSYGYTF. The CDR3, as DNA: TGTGCCACCAGTGATTTTGCGCCGGGCGGTCATAGCTATGGCTACACCTTC.